This entry features one TCR beta chain sequence. The antigen is undetermined. Primers for the PCR totalled 60 Vbeta and 13 Jbeta. Using immunoSEQ multiplex PCR, the repertoire was profiled, and TCRdb retains in-frame clones only, with some absent. The sample shows about 180,000 clones, 77% of them seen only once. This sample is part of a study of cytomegalovirus exposure and HLA in healthy donors. General observations from the study: Earlier analysis yielded a pattern in which most TCR beta V segments were productive about 87% or about 30% of the time. TCR association rates varied by HLA locus in a later analysis, with DRB1 highest and HLA-C lowest. In terms of immune exposure information, only CMV serostatus was available.

V was clipped by 3 bases and J by 5 bases, with 14 bases between them. Looked up from germline, CDR1 is KGHSH and CDR2 is LQKENI. The CDR3 runs to 14 residues. Input material: PBMCs. The chain combines TRBV18 with TRBJ2-7; TRBD2 might be the D (5 bases). The TCR originated in a woman in her 30s in good health and CMV-seropositive. CDR3 in amino acids: CASSPQTISDEQYF. The CDR3, as DNA: TGTGCCAGCTCACCCCAGACTATATCTGACGAGCAGTACTTC.